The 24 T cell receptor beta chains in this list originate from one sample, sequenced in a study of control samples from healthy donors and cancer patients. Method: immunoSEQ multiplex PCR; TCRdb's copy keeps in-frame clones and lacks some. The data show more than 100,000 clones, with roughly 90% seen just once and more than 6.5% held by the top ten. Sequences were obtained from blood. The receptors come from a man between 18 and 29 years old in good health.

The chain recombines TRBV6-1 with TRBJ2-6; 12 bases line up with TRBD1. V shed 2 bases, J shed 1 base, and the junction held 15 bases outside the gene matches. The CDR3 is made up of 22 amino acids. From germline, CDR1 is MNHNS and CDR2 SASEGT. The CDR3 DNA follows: TGTGCCAGCAGTGAAAGGGGGACAGGGGGCAACAGAGGCCTATCTGGGGCCAACGTCCTGACTTTC. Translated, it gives CASSERGTGGNRGLSGANVLTF.

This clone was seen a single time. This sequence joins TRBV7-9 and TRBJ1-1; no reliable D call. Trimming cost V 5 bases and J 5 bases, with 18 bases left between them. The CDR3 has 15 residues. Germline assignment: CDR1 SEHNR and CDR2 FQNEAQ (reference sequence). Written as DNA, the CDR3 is TGTGCCAGCAGCCCTACCTTGGCGCTGGGGACTGAAGCTTTCTTT. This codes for CASSPTLALGTEAFF. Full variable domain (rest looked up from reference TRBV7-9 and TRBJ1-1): DTGVSQNPRHKITKRGQNVTFRCDPISEHNRLYWYRQTLGQGPEFLTYFQNEAQLEKSRLLSDRFSAERPKGSFSTLEIQRTEQGDSAMYLCASSPTLALGTEAFFGQGTRLTVV.

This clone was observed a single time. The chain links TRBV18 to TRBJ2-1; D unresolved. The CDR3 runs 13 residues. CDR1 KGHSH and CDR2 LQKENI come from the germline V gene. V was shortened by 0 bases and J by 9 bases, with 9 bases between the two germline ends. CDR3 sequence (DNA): TGTGCCAGCTCACCACCAGGCACCCCTGAGCAGTTCTTC. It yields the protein CASSPPGTPEQFF. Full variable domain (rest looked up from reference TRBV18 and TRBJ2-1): NAGVMQNPRHLVRRRGQEARLRCSPMKGHSHVYWYRQLPEEGLKFMVYLQKENIIDESGMPKERFSAEFPKEGPSILRIQQVVRGDSAAYFCASSPPGTPEQFFGPGTRLTVL.

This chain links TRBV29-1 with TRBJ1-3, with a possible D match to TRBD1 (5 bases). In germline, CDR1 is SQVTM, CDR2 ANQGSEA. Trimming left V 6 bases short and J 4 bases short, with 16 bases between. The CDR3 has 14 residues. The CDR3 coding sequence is TGCAGCGTGACAACAGGAAACTCCGGAAACACCATATATTTT. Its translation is CSVTTGNSGNTIYF.

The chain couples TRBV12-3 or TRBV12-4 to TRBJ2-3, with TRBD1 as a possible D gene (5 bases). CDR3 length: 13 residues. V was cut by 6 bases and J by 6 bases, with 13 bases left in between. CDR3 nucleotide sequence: TGTGCCAGCAGACTCAGGGAAGCCGATACGCAGTATTTT. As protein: CASRLREADTQYF.

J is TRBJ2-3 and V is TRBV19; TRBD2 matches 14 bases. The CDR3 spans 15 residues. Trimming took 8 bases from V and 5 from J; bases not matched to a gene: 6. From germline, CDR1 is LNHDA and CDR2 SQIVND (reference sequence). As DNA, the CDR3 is TGTGCCAGTGGAAGACTAGCGGGGGGGCAAGATACGCAGTATTTT. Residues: CASGRLAGGQDTQYF.

This chain's CDR3 is CASSRTGFGNTIYF. CDR3 coding DNA: TGTGCCAGCAGTCGGACAGGGTTCGGAAACACCATATATTTT. V and J are TRBV6-5 and TRBJ1-3; 8 nucleotides match TRBD1. The CDR3 loop spans 14 amino acids. Germline CDR1 and CDR2: MNHEY and SVGAGI. The V gene end was trimmed by 5 bases and the J gene end by 4 bases; junction bases not matched to a gene: 4.

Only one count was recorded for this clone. CDR3 DNA: TGTGCCAGTAGTAGGATCCCGTGGGGCGCCAAAAACATTCAGTACTTC. This encodes CASSRIPWGAKNIQYF. V is TRBV19 and J is TRBJ2-4; D might be TRBD1 (5 bases). Trimming stripped 4 bases from V and 1 base from J, with 14 bases between. The CDR3 has 16 amino acids. The germline gives CDR1 LNHDA, CDR2 SQIVND (reference sequence).

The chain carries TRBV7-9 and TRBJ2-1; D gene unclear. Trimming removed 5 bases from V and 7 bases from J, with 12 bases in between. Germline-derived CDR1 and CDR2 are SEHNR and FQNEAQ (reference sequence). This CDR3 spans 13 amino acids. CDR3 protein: CASSPGGVNEQFF. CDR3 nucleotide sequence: TGTGCCAGCAGCCCTGGTGGGGTTAATGAGCAGTTCTTC.

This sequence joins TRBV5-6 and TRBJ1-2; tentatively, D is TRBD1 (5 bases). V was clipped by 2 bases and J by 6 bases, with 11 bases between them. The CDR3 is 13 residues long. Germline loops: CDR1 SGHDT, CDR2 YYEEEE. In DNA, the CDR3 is TGTGCCAGCAGCTTTGGGCAGGGCGATGGCTACACCTTC. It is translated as CASSFGQGDGYTF. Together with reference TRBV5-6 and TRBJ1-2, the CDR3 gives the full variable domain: DAGVTQSPTHLIKTRGQQVTLRCSPKSGHDTVSWYQQALGQGPQFIFQYYEEEERQRGNFPDRFSGHQFPNYSSELNVNALLLGDSALYLCASSFGQGDGYTFGSGTRLTVV.

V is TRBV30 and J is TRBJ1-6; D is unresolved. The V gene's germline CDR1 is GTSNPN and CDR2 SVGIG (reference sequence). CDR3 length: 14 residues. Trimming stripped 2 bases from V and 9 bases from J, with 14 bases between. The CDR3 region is CAWSLLTSGSPLHF. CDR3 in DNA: TGTGCCTGGAGTCTACTTACTTCGGGTTCACCCCTCCACTTT.

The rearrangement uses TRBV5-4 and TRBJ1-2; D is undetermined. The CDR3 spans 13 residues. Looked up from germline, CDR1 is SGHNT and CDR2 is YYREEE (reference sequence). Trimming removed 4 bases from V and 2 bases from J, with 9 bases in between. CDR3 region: CASSPDGNYGYTF. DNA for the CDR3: TGTGCCAGCAGCCCCGACGGGAACTATGGCTACACCTTC. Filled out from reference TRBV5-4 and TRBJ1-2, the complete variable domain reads ETGVTQSPTHLIKTRGQQVTLRCSSQSGHNTVSWYQQALGQGPQFIFQYYREEENGRGNFPPRFSGLQFPNYSSELNVNALELDDSALYLCASSPDGNYGYTFGSGTRLTVV.

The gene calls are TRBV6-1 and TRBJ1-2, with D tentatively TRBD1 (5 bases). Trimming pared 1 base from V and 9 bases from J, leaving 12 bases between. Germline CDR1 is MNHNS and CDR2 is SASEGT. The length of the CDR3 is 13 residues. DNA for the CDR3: TGTGCCAGCAGTGAAGTACGGGGCGAAAGCTACACCTTC. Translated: CASSEVRGESYTF.

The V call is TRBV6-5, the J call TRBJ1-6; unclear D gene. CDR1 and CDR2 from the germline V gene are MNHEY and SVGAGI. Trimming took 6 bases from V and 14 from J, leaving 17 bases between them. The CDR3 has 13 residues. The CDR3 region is CASRTPLKGALHF. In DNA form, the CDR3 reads TGTGCCAGCAGAACCCCCTTAAAAGGCGCCCTCCACTTT.

The CDR3 is CASSLEGSPAYGYTF. The CDR3 coding sequence is TGCGCCAGCAGCTTGGAGGGATCACCGGCCTATGGCTACACCTTC. This chain links TRBV5-1 with TRBJ1-2; no reliable D call. Germline lookup yields CDR1 SGHRS and CDR2 YFSETQ. V was clipped by 0 bases and J by 4 bases, with 13 bases between them. The length of the CDR3 is 15 residues. Full variable domain (rest looked up from reference TRBV5-1 and TRBJ1-2): KAGVTQTPRYLIKTRGQQVTLSCSPISGHRSVSWYQQTPGQGLQFLFEYFSETQRNKGNFPGRFSGRQFSNSRSEMNVSTLELGDSALYLCASSLEGSPAYGYTFGSGTRLTVV.

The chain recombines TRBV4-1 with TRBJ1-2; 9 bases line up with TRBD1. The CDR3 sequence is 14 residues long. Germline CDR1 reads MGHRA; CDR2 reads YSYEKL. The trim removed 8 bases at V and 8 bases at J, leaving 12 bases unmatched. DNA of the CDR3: TGCGCCAGCGGGGGACAGGGAAGATCAGAAGGCTACACCTTC. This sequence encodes CASGGQGRSEGYTF.

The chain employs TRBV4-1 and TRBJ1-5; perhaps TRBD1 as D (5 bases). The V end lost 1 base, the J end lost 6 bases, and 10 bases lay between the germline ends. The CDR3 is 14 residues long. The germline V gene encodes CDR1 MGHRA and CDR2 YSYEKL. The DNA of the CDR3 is TGCGCCAGCAGCCAAGTTGGGGGGATTCAGCCCCAGCATTTT. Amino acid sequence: CASSQVGGIQPQHF.

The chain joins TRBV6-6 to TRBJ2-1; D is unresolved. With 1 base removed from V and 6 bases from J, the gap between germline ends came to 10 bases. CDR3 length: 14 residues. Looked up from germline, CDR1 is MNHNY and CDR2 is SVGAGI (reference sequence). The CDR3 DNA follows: TGTGCCAGCAGTTACTGGCGATCGGGCAATGAGCAGTTCTTC. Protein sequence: CASSYWRSGNEQFF.

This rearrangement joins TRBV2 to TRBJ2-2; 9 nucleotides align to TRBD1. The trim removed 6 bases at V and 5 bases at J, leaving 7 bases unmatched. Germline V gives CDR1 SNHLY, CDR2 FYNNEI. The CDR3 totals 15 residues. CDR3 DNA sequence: TGTGCCAGCAGGGAGGGACAGGGTATGACCGGGGAGCTGTTTTTT. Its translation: CASREGQGMTGELFF.

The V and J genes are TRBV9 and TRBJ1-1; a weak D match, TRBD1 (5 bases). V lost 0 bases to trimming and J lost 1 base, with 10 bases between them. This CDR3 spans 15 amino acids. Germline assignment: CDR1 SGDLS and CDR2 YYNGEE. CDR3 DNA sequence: TGTGCCAGCAGCGTAGGGTCCGGGGGGAACACTGAAGCTTTCTTT. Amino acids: CASSVGSGGNTEAFF.

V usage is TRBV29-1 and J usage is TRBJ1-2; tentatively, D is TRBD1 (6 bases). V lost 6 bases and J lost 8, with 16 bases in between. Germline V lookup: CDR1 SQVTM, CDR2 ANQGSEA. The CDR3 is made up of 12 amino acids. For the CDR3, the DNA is TGCAGCGTAGCCCAGGGGCGAGCAGGCTACACCTTC. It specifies CSVAQGRAGYTF.

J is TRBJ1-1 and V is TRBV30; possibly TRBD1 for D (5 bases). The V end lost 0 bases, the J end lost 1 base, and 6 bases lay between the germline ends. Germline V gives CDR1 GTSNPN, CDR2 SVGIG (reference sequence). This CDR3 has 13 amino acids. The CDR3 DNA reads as TGTGCCTGGAGTGTCAGGGAGAACACTGAAGCTTTCTTT. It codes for CAWSVRENTEAFF.

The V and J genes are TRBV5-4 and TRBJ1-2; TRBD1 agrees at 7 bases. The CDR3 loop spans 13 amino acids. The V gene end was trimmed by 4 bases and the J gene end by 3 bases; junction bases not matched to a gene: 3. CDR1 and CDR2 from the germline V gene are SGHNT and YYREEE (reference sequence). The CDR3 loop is CASSLGQDYGYTF. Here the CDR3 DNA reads TGTGCCAGCAGCCTAGGACAGGACTATGGCTACACCTTC.

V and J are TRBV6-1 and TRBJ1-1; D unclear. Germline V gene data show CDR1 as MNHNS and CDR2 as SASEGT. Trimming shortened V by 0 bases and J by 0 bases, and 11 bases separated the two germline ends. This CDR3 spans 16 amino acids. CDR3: CASSEARRTMNTEAFF. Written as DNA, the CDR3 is TGTGCCAGCAGTGAAGCACGGCGGACCATGAACACTGAAGCTTTCTTT.